This T cell receptor beta chain originates from a study of human T cells and chemical hapten exposure. Overall study results and limits: No change in TCRs above 1 in 1000 frequency was produced by DPC sensitization.

A single record per CDR3 protein comes from TCRdb applying MiXCR to the 5' RACE reads. The repertoire consists of about 80,000 distinct CDR3 sequences, with about 16% occurring once and the leading ten covering approximately 7%. The germline V gene encodes CDR1 LGHDT and CDR2 YNNKEL (reference sequence). This CDR3 spans 18 amino acids. With V trimmed by 2 bases and J by 10 bases, 13 bases remained unmatched. Blood, whole and unfractionated, served as the source for total RNA extraction. This clonotype has ten or more counts. The antigen is not known. The receptor was isolated from a female donor in good health. The rearrangement uses TRBV3-1 and TRBJ2-1; 14 nucleotides agree with TRBD2. This CDR3 is CASSQPTSGGALSGEQFF. CDR3 DNA: TGTGCCAGCAGCCAACCGACTAGCGGGGGGGCCTTATCGGGCGAGCAGTTCTTC.